The clone carrying this TCR beta chain was found many times. As for time point: patch test 2, 6 weeks after DPC sensitization. Treatment in this sample: therapeutic diphenylcyclopropenone sensitization with weekly scalp DPC. Germline CDR1 SGDLS, CDR2 YYNGEE. Trimming removed 0 bases from V and 4 bases from J, with 7 bases in between. The CDR3 spans 13 residues. This record belongs to a study of human T cells and chemical hapten exposure. In the authors' workflow: Sampled TCR counts reached a median of 95,638 per sample, with values ranging from about 23,224 to 690,600. TCRdb itself ran the RACE reads through MiXCR, one entry per CDR3 protein. The V and J calls were not made by the authors but by TCRdb's processing. The table includes roughly 380,000 distinct CDR3 sequences, around 6% detected once.

The source material was whole blood, sampled in connection with sensitization to the hapten diphenylcyclopropenone (DPC). The V gene is TRBV9, the J gene TRBJ2-5; unclear D gene. The clonotype originates from a woman younger than 30 with alopecia areata. Some clones in this sample may be carry-over from other donors' samples. CDR3 amino acids: CASSVVERETQYF. The CDR3 DNA sequence: TGTGCCAGCAGCGTAGTGGAGAGAGAGACCCAGTACTTC.